The rows below give T cell receptor beta chains drawn from one sample of a study of shared clonotypes between healthy human individuals. TCRdb's copy holds only in-frame clones and misses some; the assay was immunoSEQ multiplex PCR. The sample yields some 650,000 clones, around 97% seen once. Sequencing was performed on naive CD4+ T cells sorted from blood. Every receptor here comes from a woman aged 30 to 39 in good health. Both conserved end residues are part of each CDR3. A D gene is named only where the DNA matches it firmly. The listing skips clone size in some rows; elsewhere it reads once, few, many or a size class.

>TRBJ2-2|TRBV5-4|-|-
TGTGCCAGCAGCTTGTATGGGGGCGCGACCCCCGGGGAGCTGTTTTTT
CASSLYGGATPGELFF
>TRBJ2-5|TRBV5-4|-|-
TGTGCCAGCAGCTTGGAGGTCGGCGGGATAATGGGGACCCAGTACTTC
CASSLEVGGIMGTQYF
>TRBJ1-5|TRBV4-2|TRBD1|-
TGTGCCAGCAGCCACGGAGACAGGGGGATCCAGCCCCAGCATTTT
CASSHGDRGIQPQHF
>TRBJ2-5|TRBV18|-|-
TGTGCCAGCTCAGACACAGACACAGAAATGGGAGAGACCCAGTACTTC
CASSDTDTEMGETQYF
>TRBJ1-5|TRBV19|TRBD1|-
TGTGCCAGTAGCCAGGACAGGGGATCCCGGGGCAATCAGCCCCAGCATTTT
CASSQDRGSRGNQPQHF
>TRBJ2-3|TRBV9|-|-
TGTGCCAGCAGCCCTACAGGGGGGGCTAGCACAGATACGCAGTATTTT
CASSPTGGASTDTQYF
>TRBJ2-7|TRBV7-8|-|-
TGTGCCAGCAGCTTAGGCGGAACAGGGTCCTACGAGCAGTACTTC
CASSLGGTGSYEQYF
>TRBJ2-5|TRBV7-9|-|-
TGTGCCAGCAGGAAAGGGACGTCAACAGAGACCCAGTACTTC
CASRKGTSTETQYF
>TRBJ1-1|TRBV5-4|-|-
TGTGCCAGCAGCTTGGGGGCCCTTCGGGGTCCGGGTGAAGCTTTCTTT
CASSLGALRGPGEAFF
>TRBJ2-7|TRBV27|TRBD2|-
TGTGCCAGCAGTCCCAACCCCGGGACTAGGGACTACGAGCAGTACTTC
CASSPNPGTRDYEQYF
>TRBJ2-5|TRBV11-2|TRBD1|-
TGTGCCAGCAGCTACCTCCGGGACAGGCTACAAGAGACCCAGTACTTC
CASSYLRDRLQETQYF
>TRBJ2-1|TRBV29-1|TRBD2|-
TGCAGCGTTACCGGGACTAGCGGGAGGGCCTGGGAGCAGTTCTTC
CSVTGTSGRAWEQFF
>TRBJ2-2|TRBV4-1|-|once
TGCGCCAGCAGCCAAGCTTTCACCGGGGAGCTGTTTTTT
CASSQAFTGELFF
>TRBJ1-5|TRBV30|-|-
TGTGCCTGGAGTGGACAGGCTTATAGCAATCAGCCCCAGCATTTT
CAWSGQAYSNQPQHF
>TRBJ2-5|TRBV13|-|-
TGTGCCAGCAGCTTCGGACGCTCAGAGACCCAGTACTTC
CASSFGRSETQYF
>TRBJ2-1|TRBV14|TRBD1|-
TGTGCCAGCAGCCGAGTGCCGGGACAGGCCCCCCTGGAGCAGTTCTTC
CASSRVPGQAPLEQFF